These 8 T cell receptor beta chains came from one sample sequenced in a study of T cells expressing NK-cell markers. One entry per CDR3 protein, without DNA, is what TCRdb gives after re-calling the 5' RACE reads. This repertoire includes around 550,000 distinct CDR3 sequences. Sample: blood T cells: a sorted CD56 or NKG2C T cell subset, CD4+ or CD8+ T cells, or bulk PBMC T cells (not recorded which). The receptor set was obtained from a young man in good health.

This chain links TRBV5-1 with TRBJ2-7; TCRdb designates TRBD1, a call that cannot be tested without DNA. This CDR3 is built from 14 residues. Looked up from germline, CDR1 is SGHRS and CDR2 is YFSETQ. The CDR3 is CASSPGQGRHEQYF.

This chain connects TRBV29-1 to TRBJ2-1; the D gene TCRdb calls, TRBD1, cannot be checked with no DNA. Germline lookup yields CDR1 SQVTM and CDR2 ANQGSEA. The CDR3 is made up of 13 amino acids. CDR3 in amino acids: CSAATGSYNEQFF.

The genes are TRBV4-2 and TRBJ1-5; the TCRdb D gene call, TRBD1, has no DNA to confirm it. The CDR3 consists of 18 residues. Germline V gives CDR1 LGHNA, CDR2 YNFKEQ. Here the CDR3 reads CASSPERTGLGVNQPQHF.

The CDR3 reads CASSWGKMNTEAFF. This chain uses TRBV12-3 or TRBV12-4 with TRBJ1-1; no DNA is available, so the TRBD1 call from TCRdb remains unchecked. The CDR3 contains 14 residues.

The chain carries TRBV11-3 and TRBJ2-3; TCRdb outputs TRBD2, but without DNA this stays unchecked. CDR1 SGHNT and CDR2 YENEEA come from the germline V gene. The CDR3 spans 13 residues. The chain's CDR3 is CASSVGVSDTQYF. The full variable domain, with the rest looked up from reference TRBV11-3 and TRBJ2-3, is EAGVVQSPRYKIIEKKQPVAFWCNPISGHNTLYWYLQNLGQGPELLIRYENEEAVDDSQLPKDRFSAERLKGVDSTLKIQPAELGDSAVYLCASSVGVSDTQYFGPGTRLTVL.

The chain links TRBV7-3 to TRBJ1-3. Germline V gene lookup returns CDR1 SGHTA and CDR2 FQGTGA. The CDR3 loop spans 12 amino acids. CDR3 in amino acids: CASRGTGNTIYF.

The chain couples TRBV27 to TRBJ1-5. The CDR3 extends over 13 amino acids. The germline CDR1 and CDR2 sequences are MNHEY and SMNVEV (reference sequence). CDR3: CASSFSLTQPQHF.

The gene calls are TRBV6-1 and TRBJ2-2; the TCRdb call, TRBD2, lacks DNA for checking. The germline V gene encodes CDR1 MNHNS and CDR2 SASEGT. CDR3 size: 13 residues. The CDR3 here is CAAGLENTGELFF.